This TCR beta chain was observed in a study of T cell changes during pregnancy in multiple sclerosis. Method: immunoSEQ multiplex PCR; TCRdb's copy keeps in-frame clones and lacks some. The table includes 50,000 or so clones, 80% to 95% detected once. This CDR3 has 15 residues. V was shortened by 1 base and J by 3 bases, with 10 bases between the two germline ends. CDR1 is LNHDA and CDR2 is SQIVND in the germline V gene (reference sequence). The TCR sequence derives from a female donor with multiple sclerosis, enrolled in a pregnancy study. This sequence joins TRBV19 and TRBJ1-5, with a possible D match to TRBD1 (5 bases). The input for sequencing was CD8+ T cells from peripheral blood mononuclear cells, taken after pregnancy. The CDR3 DNA reads as TGTGCCAGTAGTATAGTGGGGGGTACCAATCAGCCCCAGCATTTT. Translating gives CASSIVGGTNQPQHF.